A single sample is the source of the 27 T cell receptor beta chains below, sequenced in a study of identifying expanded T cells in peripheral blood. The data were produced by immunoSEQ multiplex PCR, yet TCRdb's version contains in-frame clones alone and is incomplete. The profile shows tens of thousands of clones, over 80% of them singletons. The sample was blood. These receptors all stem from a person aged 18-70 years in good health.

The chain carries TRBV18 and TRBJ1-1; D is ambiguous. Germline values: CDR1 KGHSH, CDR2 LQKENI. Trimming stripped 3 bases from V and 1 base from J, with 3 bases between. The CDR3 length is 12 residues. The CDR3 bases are TGTGCCAGCTCACCTTCGAACACTGAAGCTTTCTTT. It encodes CASSPSNTEAFF.

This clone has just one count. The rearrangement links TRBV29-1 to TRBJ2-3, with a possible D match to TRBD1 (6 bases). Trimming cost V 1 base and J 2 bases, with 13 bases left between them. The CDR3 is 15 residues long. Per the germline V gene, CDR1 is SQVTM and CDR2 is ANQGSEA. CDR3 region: CSVEGLGHLTDTQYF. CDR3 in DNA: TGCAGCGTTGAAGGCCTGGGACATCTCACAGATACGCAGTATTTT.

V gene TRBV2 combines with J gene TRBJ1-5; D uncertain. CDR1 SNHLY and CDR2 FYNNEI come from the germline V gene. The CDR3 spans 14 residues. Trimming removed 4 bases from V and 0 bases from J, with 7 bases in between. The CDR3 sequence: CASSASYSNQPQHF. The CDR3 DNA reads TGTGCCAGCAGTGCGAGCTATAGCAATCAGCCCCAGCATTTT.

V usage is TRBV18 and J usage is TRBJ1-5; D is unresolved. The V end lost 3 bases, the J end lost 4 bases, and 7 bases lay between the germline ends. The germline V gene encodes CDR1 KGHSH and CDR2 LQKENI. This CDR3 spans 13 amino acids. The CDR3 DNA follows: TGTGCCAGCTCACCGGAAGGGAATCAGCCCCAGCATTTT. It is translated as CASSPEGNQPQHF.

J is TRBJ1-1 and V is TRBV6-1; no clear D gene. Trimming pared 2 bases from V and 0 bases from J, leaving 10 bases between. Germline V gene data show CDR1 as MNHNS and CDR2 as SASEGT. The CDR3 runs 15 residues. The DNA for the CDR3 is TGTGCCAGCAGTGAACGGATCAGAATGAACACTGAAGCTTTCTTT. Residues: CASSERIRMNTEAFF.

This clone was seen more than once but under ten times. The CDR3 sequence: CAWSPEYLREQYF. In DNA form, the CDR3 reads TGTGCCTGGAGCCCTGAATATCTCCGCGAGCAGTACTTC. The chain is built from TRBV30 and TRBJ2-7; no reliable D call. CDR3 size: 13 residues. V was cut by 3 bases and J by 6 bases, with 15 bases left in between. From germline, CDR1 is GTSNPN and CDR2 SVGIG (reference sequence).

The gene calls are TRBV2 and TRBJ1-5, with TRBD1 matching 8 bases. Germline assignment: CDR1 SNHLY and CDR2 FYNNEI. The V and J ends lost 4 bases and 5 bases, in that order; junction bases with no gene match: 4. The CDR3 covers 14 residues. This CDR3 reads CASSARGLDQPQHF. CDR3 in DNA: TGTGCCAGCAGTGCCAGGGGGCTAGATCAGCCCCAGCATTTT.

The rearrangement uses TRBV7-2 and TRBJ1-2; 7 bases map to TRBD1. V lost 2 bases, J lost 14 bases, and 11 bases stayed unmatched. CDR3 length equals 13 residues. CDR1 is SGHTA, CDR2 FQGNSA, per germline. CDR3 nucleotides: TGTGCCAGCAGCTTAAGGGCAGGGGGTCGATATACCTTC. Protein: CASSLRAGGRYTF.

The CDR3 spells CAWSYGSGRNQYF. CDR3 DNA: TGTGCCTGGAGCTATGGTAGCGGGAGAAATCAGTACTTC. The J gene is TRBJ2-7, the V gene TRBV30, with 9 bases lining up with TRBD2. This CDR3 is 13 amino acids long. Trimming took 3 bases from V and 10 from J; bases not matched to a gene: 10. Germline-derived CDR1 and CDR2 are GTSNPN and SVGIG (reference sequence).

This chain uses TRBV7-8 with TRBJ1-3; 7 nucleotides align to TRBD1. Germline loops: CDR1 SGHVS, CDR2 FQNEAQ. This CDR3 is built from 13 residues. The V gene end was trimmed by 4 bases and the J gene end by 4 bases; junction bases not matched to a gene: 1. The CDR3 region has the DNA TGTGCCAGCAGCTCGGGACAGGGAAACACCATATATTTT. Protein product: CASSSGQGNTIYF.

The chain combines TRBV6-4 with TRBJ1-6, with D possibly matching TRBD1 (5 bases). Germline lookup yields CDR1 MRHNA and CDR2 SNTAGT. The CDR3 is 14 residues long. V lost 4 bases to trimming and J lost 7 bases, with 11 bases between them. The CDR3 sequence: CASSVSPGNSPLHF. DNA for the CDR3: TGTGCCAGCAGTGTTTCCCCAGGGAATTCACCCCTCCACTTT.

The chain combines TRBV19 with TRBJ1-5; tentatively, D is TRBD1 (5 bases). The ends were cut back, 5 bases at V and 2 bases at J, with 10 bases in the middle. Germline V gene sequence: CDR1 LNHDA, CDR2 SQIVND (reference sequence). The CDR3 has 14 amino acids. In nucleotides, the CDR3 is TGTGCCAGTAGTTCCGCGGGGGGCAATCAGCCCCAGCATTTT. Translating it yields CASSSAGGNQPQHF.

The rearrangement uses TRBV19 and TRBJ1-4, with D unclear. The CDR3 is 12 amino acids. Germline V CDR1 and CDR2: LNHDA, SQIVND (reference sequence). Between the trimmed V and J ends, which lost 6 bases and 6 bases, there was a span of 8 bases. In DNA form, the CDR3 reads TGTGCCAGTAGCGGGCATCATGAAAAACTGTTTTTT. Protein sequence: CASSGHHEKLFF.

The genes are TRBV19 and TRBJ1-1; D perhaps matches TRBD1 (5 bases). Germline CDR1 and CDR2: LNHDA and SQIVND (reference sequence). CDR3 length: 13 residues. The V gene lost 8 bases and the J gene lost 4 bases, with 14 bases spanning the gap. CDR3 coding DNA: TGTGCCAGTCAGGGACCCCGAATCACTGAAGCTTTCTTT. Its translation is CASQGPRITEAFF.

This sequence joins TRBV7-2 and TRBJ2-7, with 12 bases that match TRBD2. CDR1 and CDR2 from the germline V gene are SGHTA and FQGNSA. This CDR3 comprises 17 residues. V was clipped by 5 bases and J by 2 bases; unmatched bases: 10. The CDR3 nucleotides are TGTGCCAGCAGCCGAAGCTCTAGCGGGAGGGGAACCTACGAGCAGTACTTC. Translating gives CASSRSSSGRGTYEQYF.

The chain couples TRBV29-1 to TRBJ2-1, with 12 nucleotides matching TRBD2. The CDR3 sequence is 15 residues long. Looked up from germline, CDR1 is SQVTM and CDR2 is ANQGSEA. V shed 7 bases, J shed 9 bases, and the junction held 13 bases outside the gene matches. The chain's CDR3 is CSASRLTSGRREQFF. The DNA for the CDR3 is TGCAGCGCCTCAAGGCTCACTAGCGGGAGGCGTGAGCAGTTCTTC.

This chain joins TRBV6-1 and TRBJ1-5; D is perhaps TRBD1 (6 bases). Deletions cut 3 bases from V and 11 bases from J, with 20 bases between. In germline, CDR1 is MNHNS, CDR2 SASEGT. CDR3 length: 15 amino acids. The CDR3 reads CASSEGTSLGLAQHF. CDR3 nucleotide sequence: TGTGCCAGCAGTGAGGGGACATCTTTGGGCTTAGCCCAGCATTTT.

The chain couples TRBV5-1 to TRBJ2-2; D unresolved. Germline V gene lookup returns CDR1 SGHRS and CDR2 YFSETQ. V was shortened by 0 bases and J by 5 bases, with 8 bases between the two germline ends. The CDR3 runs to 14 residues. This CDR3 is CASSLDVPTGELFF. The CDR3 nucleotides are TGCGCCAGCAGCTTGGACGTACCGACCGGGGAGCTGTTTTTT.

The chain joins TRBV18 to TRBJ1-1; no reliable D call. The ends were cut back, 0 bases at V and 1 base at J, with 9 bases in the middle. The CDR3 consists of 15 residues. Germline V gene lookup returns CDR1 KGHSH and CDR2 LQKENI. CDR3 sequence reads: CASSPPKAGNTEAFF. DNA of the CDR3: TGTGCCAGCTCACCACCGAAGGCTGGGAACACTGAAGCTTTCTTT.

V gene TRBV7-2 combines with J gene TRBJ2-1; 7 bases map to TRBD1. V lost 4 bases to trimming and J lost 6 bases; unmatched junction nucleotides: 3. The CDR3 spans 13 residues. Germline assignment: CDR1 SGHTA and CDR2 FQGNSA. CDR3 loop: CASSYNRGNEQFF. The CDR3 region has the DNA TGTGCCAGCAGCTACAACAGGGGCAATGAGCAGTTCTTC.

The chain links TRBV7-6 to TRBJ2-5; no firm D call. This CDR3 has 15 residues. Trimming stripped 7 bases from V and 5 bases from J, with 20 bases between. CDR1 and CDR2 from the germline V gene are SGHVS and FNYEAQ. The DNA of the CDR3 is TGTGCCAGCACCCCCGAAATCGGGCTCAGGGAGACCCAGTACTTC. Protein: CASTPEIGLRETQYF.

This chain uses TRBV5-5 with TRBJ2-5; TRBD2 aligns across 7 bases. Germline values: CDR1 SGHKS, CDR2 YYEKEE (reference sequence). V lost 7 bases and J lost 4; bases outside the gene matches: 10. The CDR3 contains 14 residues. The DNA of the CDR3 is TGTGCCAGCGGACGGGACTACTCCGGAGAGACCCAGTACTTC. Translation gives CASGRDYSGETQYF.

The CDR3 here is CASKPRGQGMNTEAFF. CDR3 DNA: TGTGCCAGCAAGCCTCGGGGACAGGGGATGAACACTGAAGCTTTCTTT. V usage is TRBV5-6 and J usage is TRBJ1-1; 10 bases are shared with TRBD1. Germline V gives CDR1 SGHDT, CDR2 YYEEEE. The CDR3 runs 16 residues. V dropped 6 bases and J dropped 0; count of bases not matched to a gene: 8.

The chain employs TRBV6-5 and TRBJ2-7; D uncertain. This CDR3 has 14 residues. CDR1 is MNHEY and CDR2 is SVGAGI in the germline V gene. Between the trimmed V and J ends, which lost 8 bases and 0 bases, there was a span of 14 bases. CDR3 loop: CASHPGRSSYEQYF. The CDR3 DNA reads TGTGCCAGCCACCCAGGCAGGAGCTCCTACGAGCAGTACTTC.

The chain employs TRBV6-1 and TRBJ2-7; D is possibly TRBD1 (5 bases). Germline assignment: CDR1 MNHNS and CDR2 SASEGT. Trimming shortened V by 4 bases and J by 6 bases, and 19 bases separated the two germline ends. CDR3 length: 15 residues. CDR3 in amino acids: CASSANHGQGIEQYV. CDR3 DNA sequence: TGTGCCAGCAGTGCCAACCATGGGCAGGGCATCGAGCAGTACGTC.

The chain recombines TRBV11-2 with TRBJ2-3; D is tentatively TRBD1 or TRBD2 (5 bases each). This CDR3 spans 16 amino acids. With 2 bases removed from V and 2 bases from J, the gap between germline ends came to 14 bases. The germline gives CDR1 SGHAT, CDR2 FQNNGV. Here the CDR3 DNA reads TGTGCCAGCAGCTTAAAGTGGGACCGCATCACAGATACGCAGTATTTT. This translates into CASSLKWDRITDTQYF.

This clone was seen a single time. The CDR3 DNA sequence: TGTGCCAGCTCACCAAGAAAACAGGGGGCTAATGAAGCTTTCTTT. This sequence encodes CASSPRKQGANEAFF. This chain uses TRBV18 with TRBJ1-1; 9 bases fit TRBD1. There are 15 residues in the CDR3. Trimming at V came to 2 bases and at J to 7 bases, leaving 8 bases not matched to a gene. Germline-derived CDR1 and CDR2 are KGHSH and LQKENI.